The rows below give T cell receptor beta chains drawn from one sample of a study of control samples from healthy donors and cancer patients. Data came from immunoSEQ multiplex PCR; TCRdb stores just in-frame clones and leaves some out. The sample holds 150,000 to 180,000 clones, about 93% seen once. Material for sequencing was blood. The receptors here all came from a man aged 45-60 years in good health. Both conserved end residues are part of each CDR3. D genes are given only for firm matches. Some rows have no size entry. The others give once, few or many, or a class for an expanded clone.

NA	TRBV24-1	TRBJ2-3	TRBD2	TGTGCCACCAGTGATTTGACTAGCGGGAGGGCCGGATCTAGCACAGATACGCAGTATTTT	CATSDLTSGRAGSSTDTQYF
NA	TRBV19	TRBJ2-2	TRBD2	TGTGCCAGTAGTATAATTAGCGGGGACACCGGGGAGCTGTTTTTT	CASSIISGDTGELFF
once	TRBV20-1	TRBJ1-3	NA	TGCAGTGCAACCCTGGGAAACACCATATATTTT	CSATLGNTIYF
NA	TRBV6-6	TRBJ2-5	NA	TGTGCCAGCAGTTACGGGGTACGAGAGACCCAGTACTTC	CASSYGVRETQYF
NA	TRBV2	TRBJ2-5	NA	TGTGCCAGCAGTGGGGGTAGGGAGGAGACCCAGTACTTC	CASSGGREETQYF
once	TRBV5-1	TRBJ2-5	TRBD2	TGCGCCAGCAGCGGGGGACTAGCGGAAAAAGAGACCCAGTACTTC	CASSGGLAEKETQYF
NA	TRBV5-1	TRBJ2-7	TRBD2	TGCGCCAGCAGCTTGGACGGACTAGGTCCTGGGGAGCAGTACTTC	CASSLDGLGPGEQYF
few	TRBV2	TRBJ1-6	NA	TGTGCCAGCAGTGATAAATCCCCCCTAGCTTCACCCCTCCACTTT	CASSDKSPLASPLHF
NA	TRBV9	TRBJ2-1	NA	TGTGCCAGCAGCGTAGATCCCAGACCCTACAATGAGCAGTTCTTC	CASSVDPRPYNEQFF
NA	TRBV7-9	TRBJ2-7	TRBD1	TGTGCCAGCAGCTGGGACAGTTACGAGCAGTACTTC	CASSWDSYEQYF
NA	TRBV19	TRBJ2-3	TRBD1	TGTGCCAGTAGTACCAAACAGGGGGGCAACACAGATACGCAGTATTTT	CASSTKQGGNTDTQYF
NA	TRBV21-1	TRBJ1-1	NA	TGTGCCAGCAGCAAAGGGGGACAGGGGAACACTGAAGCTTTCTTT	CASSKGGQGNTEAFF
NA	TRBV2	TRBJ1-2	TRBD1	TGTGCCACCACAGGGGACCTCTATGGCTACACCTTC	CATTGDLYGYTF
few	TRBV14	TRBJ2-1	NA	TGTGCCAGCAGCCAAGCTAGCGCCGAGCAGTTCTTC	CASSQASAEQFF
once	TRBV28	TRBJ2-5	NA	TGTGCCAGCAGGCTCCCCCAGGGCCCCCAAGAGACCCAGTACTTC	CASRLPQGPQETQYF
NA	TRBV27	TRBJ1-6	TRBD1	TGTGCCAGCAGTTTAATCCGGTGGGGACAGGGTGTGTCACCCCTCCACTTT	CASSLIRWGQGVSPLHF
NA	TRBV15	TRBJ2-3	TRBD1	TGTGCCACCAGCAATAGACAGGGTTGGACAGATACGCAGTATTTT	CATSNRQGWTDTQYF
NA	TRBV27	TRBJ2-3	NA	TGTGCCAGCAGTATACAGAGCACAGATACGCAGTATTTT	CASSIQSTDTQYF
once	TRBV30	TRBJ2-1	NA	TGTGCCTGGTCCCCGGGTACCTCACGGAATGAGCAGTTCTTC	CAWSPGTSRNEQFF
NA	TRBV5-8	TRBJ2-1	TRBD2	TGTGCCAGCAGCTTGGCCGTATTAGCGGGAGGTACTGAGCAGTTCTTC	CASSLAVLAGGTEQFF
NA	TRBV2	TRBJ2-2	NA	TGTGCCAGCAGCGGGTCCCAGCGCCCTTCCAGTGCCGGGGAGCTGTTTTTT	CASSGSQRPSSAGELFF
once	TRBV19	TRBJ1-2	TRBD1	TGTGCCAGTAGTATAACCGGGACAGGGGGCTACTATGGCTACACCTTC	CASSITGTGGYYGYTF
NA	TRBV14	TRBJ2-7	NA	TGTGCCAGCAGCCAAGAATTAGAGCAGTACTTC	CASSQELEQYF
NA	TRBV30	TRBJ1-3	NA	TGTGCCTGGAGTAGTATGGGCTCTGGAAACACCATATATTTT	CAWSSMGSGNTIYF
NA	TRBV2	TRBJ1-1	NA	TGTGCCAGCAGTGCTAGCAGGGGTAACACTGAAGCTTTCTTT	CASSASRGNTEAFF